This entry lists 16 T cell receptor beta chains sequenced from one sample in a study of CXCR3-negative and CXCR3-positive naive CD8 T cells. General study findings and limits: CXCR3-positive naive cells carried more hydrophobic TRB CDR3s than CXCR3-negative naive cells did.

Antigen specificity for these receptors is unknown. TRB cDNA was prepared as libraries by UMI-labeled 5' RACE. TCRdb reprocessed the 5' RACE reads and reports one entry per CDR3 protein, with no DNA. The sample totals over 50,000 distinct CDR3 sequences; its top ten clones hold about 0.84%. Material for sequencing was naive CXCR3+ CD8+ T cells from blood. Noted subset: CD45RO-CCR7+CD27+CD95- naive CD8+ T cells expressing CXCR3 (TNR3+). These receptors all come from a human donor in good health. Some clones in this sample may be carry-over from other donors' samples.

The V call is TRBV20-1, the J call TRBJ2-7; the TCRdb D gene call, TRBD1, has no DNA to confirm it. The CDR3 is 14 residues long. CDR1 is DFQATT, CDR2 SNEGSKA, per germline (reference sequence). This chain's CDR3 is CSARYGTVSYEQYF.

This chain links TRBV6-2 or TRBV6-3 with TRBJ2-2; TCRdb's D call, TRBD2, is unchecked because there is no DNA. The CDR3 is made up of 18 amino acids. Looked up from germline, CDR1 is MNHEY and CDR2 is SVGEGT. CDR3 protein: CASSYGLAGATNTGELFF.

The gene calls are TRBV6-5 and TRBJ1-1; there is no DNA to check the TCRdb D call of TRBD1. CDR3 length: 12 amino acids. Germline values: CDR1 MNHEY, CDR2 SVGAGI. The CDR3 loop reads CASPPPNTEAFF.

The chain links TRBV28 to TRBJ1-1. The V gene's germline CDR1 is MDHEN and CDR2 SYDVKM. The CDR3 length is 13 residues. CDR3 sequence reads: CASSPPSIIEGFF.

This chain links TRBV7-3 with TRBJ2-3; the TRBD1 assignment by TCRdb is unverifiable without DNA. The CDR3 contains 14 residues. Germline V lookup: CDR1 SGHTA, CDR2 FQGTGA. This CDR3 is CASSLTDRGPRRYF.

The chain employs TRBV11-2 and TRBJ1-2. The CDR3 is 12 residues long. The germline V gene encodes CDR1 SGHAT and CDR2 FQNNGV. CDR3: CASSLNSYGYTF.

The rearrangement joins TRBV14 to TRBJ2-1. This CDR3 contains 15 residues. Per germline, CDR1 SGHDN and CDR2 FVKESK. CDR3 loop: CASSQDLRSYDEQFF.

J is TRBJ1-2 and V is TRBV14. The CDR3 covers 15 residues. CDR1 and CDR2 from the germline V gene are SGHDN and FVKESK. CDR3 sequence reads: CASSPLGQYNYGYTF.

The chain joins TRBV7-9 to TRBJ1-4. The CDR3 spans 15 residues. CDR1 SEHNR and CDR2 FQNEAQ come from the germline V gene (reference sequence). This chain's CDR3 is CASSSRTEYNEKLFF.

The rearrangement links TRBV28 to TRBJ1-5; TCRdb outputs TRBD1, but without DNA this stays unchecked. The CDR3 spans 15 residues. Germline values: CDR1 MDHEN, CDR2 SYDVKM. The CDR3 is CASVSGGGSNQPQHF.

The rearrangement links TRBV7-9 to TRBJ2-7; the D call of TRBD2 rests on TCRdb alone, since no DNA is present to check it. The CDR3 sequence is 15 residues long. Germline V gene lookup returns CDR1 SEHNR and CDR2 FQNEAQ (reference sequence). Here the CDR3 reads CASSSQREGQYEQYF. The full variable domain, its missing parts supplied by reference TRBV7-9 and TRBJ2-7, is DTGVSQNPRHKITKRGQNVTFRCDPISEHNRLYWYRQTLGQGPEFLTYFQNEAQLEKSRLLSDRFSAERPKGSFSTLEIQRTEQGDSAMYLCASSSQREGQYEQYFGPGTRLTVT.

The chain joins TRBV5-1 to TRBJ2-7; as DNA is missing, the TRBD1 call by TCRdb cannot be tested. Germline V gene data show CDR1 as SGHRS and CDR2 as YFSETQ. The CDR3 has 14 amino acids. The CDR3 spells CASSSGQILYEQYF.

CDR3 protein: CASSPWTGSQETQYF. The gene calls are TRBV28 and TRBJ2-5; TCRdb calls TRBD2, which cannot be checked without DNA. CDR3 length: 15 amino acids. Germline assignment: CDR1 MDHEN and CDR2 SYDVKM. Supplemented by reference TRBV28 and TRBJ2-5, the full variable domain reads DVKVTQSSRYLVKRTGEKVFLECVQDMDHENMFWYRQDPGLGLRLIYFSYDVKMKEKGDIPEGYSVSREKKERFSLILESASTNQTSMYLCASSPWTGSQETQYFGPGTRLLVL.

V usage is TRBV7-3 and J usage is TRBJ1-2. Germline values: CDR1 SGHTA, CDR2 FQGTGA. The length of the CDR3 is 14 residues. This CDR3 reads CASSGIGPGSGYTF.

The V call is TRBV10-3, the J call TRBJ1-1; TCRdb's assignment of TRBD1 cannot be checked, as there is no DNA. Per the germline V gene, CDR1 is ENHRY and CDR2 is SYGVKD. CDR3 length: 17 residues. The CDR3 sequence: CAISESLSSTANTEAFF.

The J gene is TRBJ2-3, the V gene TRBV28; TCRdb reports TRBD1, a call that lacks DNA to check it against. Germline V gene data show CDR1 as MDHEN and CDR2 as SYDVKM. The CDR3 loop spans 15 amino acids. The CDR3 protein is CASSLGDSRTDTQYF.